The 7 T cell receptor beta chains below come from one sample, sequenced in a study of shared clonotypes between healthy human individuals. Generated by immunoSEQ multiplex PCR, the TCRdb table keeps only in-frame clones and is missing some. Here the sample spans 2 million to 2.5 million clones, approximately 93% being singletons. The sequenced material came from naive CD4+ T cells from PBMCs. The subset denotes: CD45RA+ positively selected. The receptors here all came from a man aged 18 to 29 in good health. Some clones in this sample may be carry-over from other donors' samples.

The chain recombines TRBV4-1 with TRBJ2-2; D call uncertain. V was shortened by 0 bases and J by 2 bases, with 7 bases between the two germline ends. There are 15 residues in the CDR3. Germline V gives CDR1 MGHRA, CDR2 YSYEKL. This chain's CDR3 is CASSQDGLNTGELFF. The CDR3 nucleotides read TGCGCCAGCAGCCAAGACGGGCTTAACACCGGGGAGCTGTTTTTT.

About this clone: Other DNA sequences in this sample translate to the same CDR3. CDR3 in amino acids: CASSRTSGANTGELFF. The CDR3 DNA is TGTGCCAGCAGTAGGACTAGCGGGGCGAACACCGGGGAGCTGTTTTTT. This sequence joins TRBV5-4 and TRBJ2-2; TRBD2 aligns across 12 bases. The CDR3 contains 16 residues. Germline CDR1 and CDR2: SGHNT and YYREEE (reference sequence). Trimming took 5 bases from V and 0 from J; bases not matched to a gene: 2.

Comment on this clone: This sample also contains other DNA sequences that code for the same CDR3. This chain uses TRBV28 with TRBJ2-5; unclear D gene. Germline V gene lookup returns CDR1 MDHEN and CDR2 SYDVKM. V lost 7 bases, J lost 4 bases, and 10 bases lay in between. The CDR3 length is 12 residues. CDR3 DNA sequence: TGTGCCAGCAACTCGGGCGGAGAGACCCAGTACTTC. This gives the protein CASNSGGETQYF.

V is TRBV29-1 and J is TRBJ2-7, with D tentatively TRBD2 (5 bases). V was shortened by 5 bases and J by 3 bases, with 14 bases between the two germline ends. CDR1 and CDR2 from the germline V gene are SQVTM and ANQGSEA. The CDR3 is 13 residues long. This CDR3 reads CSVTGVANYEQYF. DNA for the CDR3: TGCAGCGTTACCGGGGTAGCGAACTACGAGCAGTACTTC.

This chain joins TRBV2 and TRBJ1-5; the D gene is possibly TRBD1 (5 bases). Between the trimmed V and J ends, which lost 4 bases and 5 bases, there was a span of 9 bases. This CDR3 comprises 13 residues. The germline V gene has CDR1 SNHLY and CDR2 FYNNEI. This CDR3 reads CASSVDNHQPQHF. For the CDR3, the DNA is TGTGCCAGCAGTGTGGACAACCATCAGCCCCAGCATTTT.

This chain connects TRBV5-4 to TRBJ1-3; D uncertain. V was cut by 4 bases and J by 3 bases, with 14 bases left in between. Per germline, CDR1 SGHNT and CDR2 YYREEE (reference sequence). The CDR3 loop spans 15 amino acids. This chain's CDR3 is CASSQGALGGNTIYF. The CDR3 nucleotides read TGTGCCAGCAGCCAAGGAGCTCTTGGTGGAAACACCATATATTTT.

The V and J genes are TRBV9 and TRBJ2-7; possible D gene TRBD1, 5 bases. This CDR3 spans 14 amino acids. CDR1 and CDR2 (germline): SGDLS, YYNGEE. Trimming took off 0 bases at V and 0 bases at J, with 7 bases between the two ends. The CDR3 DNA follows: TGTGCCAGCAGCGTAGCCCAGGGCTCCTACGAGCAGTACTTC. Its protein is CASSVAQGSYEQYF.